The 9 T cell receptor beta chains in this list originate from one sample, sequenced in a study of blood T cells in healthy people across ages. It was with a sample-barcoded 5' primer and a J-beta primer mix that a second PCR of roughly 7 to 12 cycles was run. TCRdb processed the 5' RACE reads anew with MiXCR; each CDR3 protein has one entry. The repertoire holds some 790,000 distinct CDR3 sequences, with 25% to 30% as singletons. What was sequenced was blood. The source of these receptors is an elderly woman in good health.

In its sample, this clonotype was seen many times. This chain joins TRBV7-2 and TRBJ2-7; 8 nucleotides agree with TRBD2. The trim removed 1 base at V and 5 bases at J, leaving 7 bases unmatched. The CDR3 loop spans 15 amino acids. The V gene's germline CDR1 is SGHTA and CDR2 FQGNSA. CDR3 sequence: CASSLDAGGPNEQYF. The CDR3, as DNA: TGTGCCAGCAGCTTAGATGCGGGGGGCCCCAACGAGCAGTACTTC.

This clonotype was counted many times. V gene TRBV21-1 combines with J gene TRBJ2-5; the D call of TRBD1 is as the table states it, not checked on the DNA. TRBV21-1 has pseudogene status. This CDR3 is built from 17 residues. The CDR3 sequence is CASSLTGSGRGFETQYF. CDR3 coding DNA: TGTGCCAGCAGCCTCACGGGTTCGGGTAGGGGGTTCGAGACCCAGTACTTC.

This clonotype came up many times. Here the CDR3 reads CASTAGGLTDTQYF. CDR3 nucleotide sequence: TGCGCCAGCACAGCGGGGGGCCTCACAGATACGCAGTATTTT. The chain recombines TRBV5-1 with TRBJ2-3; 9 bases line up with TRBD2. This CDR3 is 14 amino acids long. Germline trimming cut 6 bases from V and 2 bases from J; bases unmatched to any gene: 4. Per germline, CDR1 SGHRS and CDR2 YFSETQ. Complete variable domain (other parts from reference TRBV5-1 and TRBJ2-3): KAGVTQTPRYLIKTRGQQVTLSCSPISGHRSVSWYQQTPGQGLQFLFEYFSETQRNKGNFPGRFSGRQFSNSRSEMNVSTLELGDSALYLCASTAGGLTDTQYFGPGTRLTVL.

This clonotype was observed a handful of times. The V call is TRBV7-9, the J call TRBJ2-5; TRBD2 might be the D (6 bases). The CDR3 covers 15 residues. Germline V lookup: CDR1 SEHNR, CDR2 FQNEAQ (reference sequence). V lost 1 base and J 0 bases, leaving 9 bases between the germline ends. CDR3 residues: CASSLDGGYQETQYF. DNA for the CDR3: TGTGCCAGCAGCTTAGATGGAGGGTACCAAGAGACCCAGTACTTC.

Comments on this clonotype: This may be a read error: a much more frequent sequence differs by one nucleotide. V and J are TRBV24-1 and TRBJ2-5; 8 nucleotides align to TRBD1. The J call may be incorrect, as the DNA end agrees better with TRBJ2-7. The CDR3 covers 15 residues. Germline CDR1 reads KGHDR; CDR2 reads SFDVKD. In nucleotides, the CDR3 is TGTGCCACCAGTGAAGGGCAGGGGGCGAACTACGAGCAGTACTTC. It yields the protein CATSEGQGANYEQYF.

The genes are TRBV2 and TRBJ1-5; D remains unclear. Looked up from germline, CDR1 is SNHLY and CDR2 is FYNNEI. CDR3 length equals 12 residues. Trimming stripped 7 bases from V and 6 bases from J, with 10 bases between. CDR3 protein: CASNPGGQPQHF. The DNA of the CDR3 is TGTGCCAGCAACCCTGGAGGTCAGCCCCAGCATTTT. Full variable domain (missing parts from reference TRBV2 and TRBJ1-5): EPEVTQTPSHQVTQMGQEVILRCVPISNHLYFYWYRQILGQKVEFLVSFYNNEISEKSEIFDDQFSVERPDGSNFTLKIRSTKLEDSAMYFCASNPGGQPQHFGDGTRLSIL.

Many counts were recorded for this clonotype. The chain carries TRBV7-2 and TRBJ2-7, with TRBD2 identical over 7 bases. CDR1 SGHTA and CDR2 FQGNSA come from the germline V gene. CDR3 length equals 16 residues. The V gene end was trimmed by 5 bases and the J gene end by 4 bases; junction bases not matched to a gene: 14. As DNA, the CDR3 is TGTGCCAGCAGCCGTCCTGGGGGGGAAGGAGGGTACGAGCAGTACTTC. Its protein product is CASSRPGGEGGYEQYF.

This clonotype was counted ten times or more. The chain employs TRBV3-1 and TRBJ1-2; 11 bases are shared with TRBD1. The germline V gene encodes CDR1 LGHDT and CDR2 YNNKEL (reference sequence). CDR3 length equals 15 residues. J gave up 3 bases and V 4 bases, and 4 bases lay outside the gene matches. The CDR3 reads CASSPWTGGDYGYTF. The CDR3 DNA follows: TGTGCCAGCAGCCCGTGGACAGGGGGCGACTATGGCTACACCTTC.

This chain links TRBV19 with TRBJ2-6; D uncertain. The CDR3 has 22 residues. The V gene lost 0 bases and the J gene lost 0 bases, with 24 bases spanning the gap. The germline CDR1 and CDR2 sequences are LNHDA and SQIVND (reference sequence). CDR3 DNA sequence: TGTGCCAGTAGTATAGAGCAGATCAAGATGGTGAACAACCCCTCTGGGGCCAACGTCCTGACTTTC. This translates into CASSIEQIKMVNNPSGANVLTF. The full variable domain, in which reference TRBV19 and TRBJ2-6 provide the parts outside the CDR3, is DGGITQSPKYLFRKEGQNVTLSCEQNLNHDAMYWYRQDPGQGLRLIYYSQIVNDFQKGDIAEGYSVSREKKESFPLTVTSAQKNPTAFYLCASSIEQIKMVNNPSGANVLTFGAGSRLTVL.